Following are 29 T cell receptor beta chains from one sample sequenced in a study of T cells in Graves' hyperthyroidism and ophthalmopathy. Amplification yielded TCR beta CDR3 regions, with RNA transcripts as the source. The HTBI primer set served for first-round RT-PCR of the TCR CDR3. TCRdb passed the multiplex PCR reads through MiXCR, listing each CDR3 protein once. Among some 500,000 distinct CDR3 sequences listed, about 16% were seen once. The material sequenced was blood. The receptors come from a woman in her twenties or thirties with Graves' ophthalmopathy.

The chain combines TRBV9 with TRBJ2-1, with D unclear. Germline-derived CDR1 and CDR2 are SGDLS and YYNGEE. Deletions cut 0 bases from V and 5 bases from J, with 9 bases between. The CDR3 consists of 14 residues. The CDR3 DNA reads TGTGCCAGCAGCGTAGGACCTACCGACAATGAGCAGTTCTTC. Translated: CASSVGPTDNEQFF.

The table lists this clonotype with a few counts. CDR3 sequence reads: CATSDPSAGGGNNEQFF. Written as DNA, the CDR3 is TGTGCCACCAGTGATCCCTCCGCGGGAGGTGGAAACAATGAGCAGTTCTTC. The chain recombines TRBV24-1 with TRBJ2-1, with TRBD2 matching 8 bases. CDR3 length: 17 residues. V trimming: 3 bases; J trimming: 5 bases; junction bases outside the gene matches: 11. Germline V lookup: CDR1 KGHDR, CDR2 SFDVKD.

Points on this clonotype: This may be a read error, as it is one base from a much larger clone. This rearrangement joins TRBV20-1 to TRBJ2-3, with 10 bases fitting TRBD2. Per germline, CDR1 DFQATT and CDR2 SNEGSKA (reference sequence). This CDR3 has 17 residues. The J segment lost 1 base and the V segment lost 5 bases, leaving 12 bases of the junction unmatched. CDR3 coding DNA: TGCAGTGCTCTTACTAGCGGGAATGGAGGCCGCACAGATACGCAGTATTTT. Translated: CSALTSGNGGRTDTQYF.

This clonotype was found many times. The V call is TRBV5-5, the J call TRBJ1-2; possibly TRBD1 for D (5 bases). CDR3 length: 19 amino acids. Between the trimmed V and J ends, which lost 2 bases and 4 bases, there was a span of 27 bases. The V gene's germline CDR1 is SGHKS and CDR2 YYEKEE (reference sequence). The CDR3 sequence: CASSFPSVVRAHRAYGYTF. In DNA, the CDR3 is TGTGCCAGCAGCTTCCCTAGTGTTGTCAGGGCCCACCGCGCCTATGGCTACACCTTC.

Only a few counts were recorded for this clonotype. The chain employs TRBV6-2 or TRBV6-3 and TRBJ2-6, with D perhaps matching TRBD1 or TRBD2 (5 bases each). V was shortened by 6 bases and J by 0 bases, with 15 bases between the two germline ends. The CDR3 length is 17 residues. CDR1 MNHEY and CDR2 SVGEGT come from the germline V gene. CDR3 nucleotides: TGTGCCAGCAGCCTTCCGCAGGGAGCCTCTGGGGCCAACGTCCTGACTTTC. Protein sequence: CASSLPQGASGANVLTF.

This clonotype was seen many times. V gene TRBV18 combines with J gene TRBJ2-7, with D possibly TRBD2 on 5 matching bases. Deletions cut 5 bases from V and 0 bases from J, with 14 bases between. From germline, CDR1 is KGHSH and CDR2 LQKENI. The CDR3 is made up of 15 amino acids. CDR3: CASSIRDHSSYEQYF. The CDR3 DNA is TGTGCCAGCTCAATTCGGGATCACAGCTCCTACGAGCAGTACTTC.

In DNA, the CDR3 is TGTGCCACCCACTGCTATGGCTACACCTTC. This gives the protein CATHCYGYTF. The J gene is TRBJ1-2, the V gene TRBV3-2. TRBV3-2 is labeled a pseudogene. The CDR3 is 10 amino acids.

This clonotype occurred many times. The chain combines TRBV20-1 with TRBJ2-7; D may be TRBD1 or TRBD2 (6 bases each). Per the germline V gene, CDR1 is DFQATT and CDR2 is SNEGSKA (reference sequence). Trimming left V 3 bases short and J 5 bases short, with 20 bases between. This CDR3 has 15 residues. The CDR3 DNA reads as TGCAGTGCTAGGGGGGGCGGTAGCGCTGGGAACGAGCAGTACTTC. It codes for CSARGGGSAGNEQYF.

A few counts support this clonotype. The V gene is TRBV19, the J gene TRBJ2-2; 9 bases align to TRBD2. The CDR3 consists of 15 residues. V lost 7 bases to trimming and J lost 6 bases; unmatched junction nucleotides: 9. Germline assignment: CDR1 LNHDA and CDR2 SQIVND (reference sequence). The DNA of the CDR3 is TGTGCCAGTACTCCGGGAGTAGCGGGGGCCGGGGAGCTGTTTTTT. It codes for CASTPGVAGAGELFF.

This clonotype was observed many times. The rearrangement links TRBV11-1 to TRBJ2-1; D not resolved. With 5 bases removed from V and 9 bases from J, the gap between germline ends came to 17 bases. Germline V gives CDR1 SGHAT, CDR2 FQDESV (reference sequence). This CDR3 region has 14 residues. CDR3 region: CASSPKDPLSEQFF. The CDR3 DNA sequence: TGTGCCAGCAGCCCAAAGGATCCCCTCTCTGAGCAGTTCTTC.

The CDR3 region has the DNA TGTGCCAGCAGCTCAACTGGACTAGCGGGAGGGCCATCCTACAATGAGCAGTTCTTC. Residues: CASSSTGLAGGPSYNEQFF. The chain uses TRBV5-8 and TRBJ2-1, with 15 bases aligning to TRBD2. The CDR3 is made up of 19 amino acids. CDR1 is SGHTS, CDR2 YDEGEE, per germline. V was pared by 3 bases and J by 1 base, with 8 bases of the junction left unmatched. Together with reference TRBV5-8 and TRBJ2-1, the CDR3 gives the full variable domain: EAGVTQSPTHLIKTRGQQATLRCSPISGHTSVYWYQQALGLGLQFLLWYDEGEERNRGNFPPRFSGRQFPNYSSELNVNALELEDSALYLCASSSTGLAGGPSYNEQFFGPGTRLTVL.

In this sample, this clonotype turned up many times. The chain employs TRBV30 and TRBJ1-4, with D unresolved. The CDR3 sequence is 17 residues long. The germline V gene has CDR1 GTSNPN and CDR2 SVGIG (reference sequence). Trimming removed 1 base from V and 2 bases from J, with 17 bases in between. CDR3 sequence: CAWSEEVGSLTNEKLFF. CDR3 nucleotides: TGTGCCTGGAGTGAGGAAGTTGGGAGTTTGACTAATGAAAAACTGTTTTTT. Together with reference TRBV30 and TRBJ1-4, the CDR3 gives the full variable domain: SQTIHQWPATLVQPVGSPLSLECTVEGTSNPNLYWYRQAAGRGLQLLFYSVGIGQISSEVPQNLSASRPQDRQFILSSKKLLLSDSGFYLCAWSEEVGSLTNEKLFFGSGTQLSVL.

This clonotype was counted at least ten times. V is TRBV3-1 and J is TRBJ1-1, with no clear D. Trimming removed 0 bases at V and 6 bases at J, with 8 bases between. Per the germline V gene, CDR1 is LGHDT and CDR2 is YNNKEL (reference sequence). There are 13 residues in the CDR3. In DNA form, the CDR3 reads TGTGCCAGCAGCCAAGAACCCAGATCTGAAGCTTTCTTT. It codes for CASSQEPRSEAFF.

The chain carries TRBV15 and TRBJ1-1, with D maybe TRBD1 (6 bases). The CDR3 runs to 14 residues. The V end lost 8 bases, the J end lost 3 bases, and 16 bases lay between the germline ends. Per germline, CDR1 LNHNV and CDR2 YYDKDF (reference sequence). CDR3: CATGQLGTDTEAFF. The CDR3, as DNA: TGTGCCACCGGACAGCTAGGGACGGACACTGAAGCTTTCTTT.

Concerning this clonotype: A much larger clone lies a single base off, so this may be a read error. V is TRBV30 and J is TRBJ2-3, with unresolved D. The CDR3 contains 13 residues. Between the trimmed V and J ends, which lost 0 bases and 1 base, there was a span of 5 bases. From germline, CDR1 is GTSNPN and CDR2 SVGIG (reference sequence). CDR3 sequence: CAWSVLGTDTQYF. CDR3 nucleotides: TGTGCCTGGAGTGTACTGGGCACAGATACGCAGTATTTT. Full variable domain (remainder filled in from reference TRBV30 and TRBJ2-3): SQTIHQWPATLVQPVGSPLSLECTVEGTSNPNLYWYRQAAGRGLQLLFYSVGIGQISSEVPQNLSASRPQDRQFILSSKKLLLSDSGFYLCAWSVLGTDTQYFGPGTRLTVL.

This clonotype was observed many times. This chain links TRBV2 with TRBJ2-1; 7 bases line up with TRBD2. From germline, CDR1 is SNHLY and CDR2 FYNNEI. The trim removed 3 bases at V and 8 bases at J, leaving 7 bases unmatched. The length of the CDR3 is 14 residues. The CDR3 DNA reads TGTGCCAGCAGTGATACGGGCGGGAGATATGAGCAGTTCTTC. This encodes CASSDTGGRYEQFF.

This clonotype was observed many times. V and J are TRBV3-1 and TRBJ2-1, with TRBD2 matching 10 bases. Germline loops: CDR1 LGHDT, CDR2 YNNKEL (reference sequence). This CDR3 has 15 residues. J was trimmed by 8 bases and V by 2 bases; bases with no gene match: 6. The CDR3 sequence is CASSQLAGVRDEQFF. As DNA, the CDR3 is TGTGCCAGCAGCCAACTAGCGGGAGTACGGGATGAGCAGTTCTTC.

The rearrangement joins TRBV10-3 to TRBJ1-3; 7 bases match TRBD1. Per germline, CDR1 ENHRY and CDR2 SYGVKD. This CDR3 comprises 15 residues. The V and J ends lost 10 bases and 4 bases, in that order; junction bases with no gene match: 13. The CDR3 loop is CATNPRTGRGNTIYF. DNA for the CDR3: TGTGCCACCAACCCCAGGACAGGACGAGGAAACACCATATATTTT.

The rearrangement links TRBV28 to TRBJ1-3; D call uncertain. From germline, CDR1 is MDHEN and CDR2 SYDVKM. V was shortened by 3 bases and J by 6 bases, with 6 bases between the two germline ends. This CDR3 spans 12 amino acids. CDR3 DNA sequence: TGTGCCAGCAGTTTCGAGGAAAACACCATATATTTT. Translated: CASSFEENTIYF. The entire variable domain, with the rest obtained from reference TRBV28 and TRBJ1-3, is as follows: DVKVTQSSRYLVKRTGEKVFLECVQDMDHENMFWYRQDPGLGLRLIYFSYDVKMKEKGDIPEGYSVSREKKERFSLILESASTNQTSMYLCASSFEENTIYFGEGSWLTVV.

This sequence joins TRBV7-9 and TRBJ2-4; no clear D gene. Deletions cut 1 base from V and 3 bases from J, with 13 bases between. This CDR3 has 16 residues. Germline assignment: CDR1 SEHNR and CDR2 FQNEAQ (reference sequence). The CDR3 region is CASSLGRLSGKNIQYF. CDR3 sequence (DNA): TGTGCCAGCAGCTTAGGACGGCTCTCGGGCAAAAACATTCAGTACTTC.

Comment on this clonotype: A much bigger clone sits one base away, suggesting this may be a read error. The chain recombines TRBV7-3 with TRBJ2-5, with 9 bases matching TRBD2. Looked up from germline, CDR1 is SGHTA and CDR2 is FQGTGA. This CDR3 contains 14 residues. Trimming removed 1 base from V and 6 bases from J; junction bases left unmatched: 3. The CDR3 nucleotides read TGTGCCAGCAGCTTAAGCGGGAGGGCTAAGACCCAGTACTTC. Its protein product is CASSLSGRAKTQYF.

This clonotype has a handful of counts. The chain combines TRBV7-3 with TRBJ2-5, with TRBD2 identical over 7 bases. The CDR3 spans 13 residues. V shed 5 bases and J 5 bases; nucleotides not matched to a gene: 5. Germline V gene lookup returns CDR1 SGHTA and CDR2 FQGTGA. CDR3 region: CASSPLAAETQYF. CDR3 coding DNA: TGTGCCAGCAGCCCTCTAGCGGCGGAGACCCAGTACTTC.

The CDR3 reads CASSDPEQGVSSPLHF. The CDR3 DNA reads TGTGCCAGCAGTGATCCCGAACAGGGAGTTAGTTCACCCCTCCACTTT. The V call is TRBV25-1, the J call TRBJ1-6; tentatively, D is TRBD1 (6 bases). This CDR3 comprises 16 residues. V lost 3 bases, J lost 9 bases, and 18 bases lay in between. Germline values: CDR1 MGHDK, CDR2 SYGVNS.

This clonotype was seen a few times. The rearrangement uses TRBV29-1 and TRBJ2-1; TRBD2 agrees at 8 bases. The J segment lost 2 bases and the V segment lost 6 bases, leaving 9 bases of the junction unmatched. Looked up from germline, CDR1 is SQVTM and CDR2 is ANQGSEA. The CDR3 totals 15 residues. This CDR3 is CSVRKASGPYNEQFF. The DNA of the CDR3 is TGCAGCGTCCGAAAAGCTAGCGGGCCCTACAATGAGCAGTTCTTC.

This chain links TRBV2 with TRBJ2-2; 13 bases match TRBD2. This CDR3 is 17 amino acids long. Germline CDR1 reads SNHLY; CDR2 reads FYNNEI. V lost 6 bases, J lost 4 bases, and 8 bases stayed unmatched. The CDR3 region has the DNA TGTGCCAGCAGCCCTACTAGCGGGAGGGGACGCACCGGGGAGCTGTTTTTT. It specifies CASSPTSGRGRTGELFF.

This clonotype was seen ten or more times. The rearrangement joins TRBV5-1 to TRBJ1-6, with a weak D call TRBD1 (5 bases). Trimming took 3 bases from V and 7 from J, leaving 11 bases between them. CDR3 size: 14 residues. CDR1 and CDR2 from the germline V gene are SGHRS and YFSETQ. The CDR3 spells CASSYDSNNSPLHF. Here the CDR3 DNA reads TGCGCCAGCAGCTACGACAGTAACAATTCACCCCTCCACTTT. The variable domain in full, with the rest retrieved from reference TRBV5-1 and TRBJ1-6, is KAGVTQTPRYLIKTRGQQVTLSCSPISGHRSVSWYQQTPGQGLQFLFEYFSETQRNKGNFPGRFSGRQFSNSRSEMNVSTLELGDSALYLCASSYDSNNSPLHFGNGTRLTVT.

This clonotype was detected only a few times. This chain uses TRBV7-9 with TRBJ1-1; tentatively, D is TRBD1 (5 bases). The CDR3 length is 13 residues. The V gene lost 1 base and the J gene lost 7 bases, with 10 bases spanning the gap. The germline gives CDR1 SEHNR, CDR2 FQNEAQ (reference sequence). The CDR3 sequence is CASSLVGRGEAFF. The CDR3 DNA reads TGTGCCAGCAGCTTAGTGGGGCGAGGTGAAGCTTTCTTT.

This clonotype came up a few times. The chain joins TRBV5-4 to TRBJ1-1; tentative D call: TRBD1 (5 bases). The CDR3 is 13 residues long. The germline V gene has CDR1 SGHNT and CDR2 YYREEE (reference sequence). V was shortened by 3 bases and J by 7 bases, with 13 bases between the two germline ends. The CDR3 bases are TGTGCCAGCAGCTCGCTATTGGACATTGAAGCTTTCTTT. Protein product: CASSSLLDIEAFF.

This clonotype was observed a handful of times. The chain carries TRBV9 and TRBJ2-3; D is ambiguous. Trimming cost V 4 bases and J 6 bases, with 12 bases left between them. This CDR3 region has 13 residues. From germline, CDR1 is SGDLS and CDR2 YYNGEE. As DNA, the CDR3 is TGTGCCAGCAGCTCAAGAAATCGCGATACGCAGTATTTT. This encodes CASSSRNRDTQYF.